These 2 T cell receptor beta chains were sequenced from one sample in a study of technical replicates of blood from a handful of donors. Clones were sequenced by immunoSEQ multiplex PCR, and TCRdb holds only the in-frame ones, with some missing. The table shows over 85,000 clones, with about 95% occurring only once. The sample taken for sequencing was T cells isolated from PBMCs. The receptors were sampled from a human donor in good health.

This clone was counted a single time. This sequence joins TRBV11-3 and TRBJ2-2, with D unresolved. The length of the CDR3 is 14 residues. V lost 4 bases and J 4 bases, leaving 10 bases between the germline ends. The germline V gene encodes CDR1 SGHNT and CDR2 YENEEA. The CDR3 loop reads CASSSGGITGELFF. CDR3 in DNA: TGTGCCAGCAGCTCCGGCGGCATCACCGGGGAGCTGTTTTTT.

This chain uses TRBV5-8 with TRBJ2-1; TRBD2 agrees at 7 bases. J was trimmed by 2 bases and V by 7 bases; bases with no gene match: 6. This CDR3 is built from 14 residues. Germline V gene sequence: CDR1 SGHTS, CDR2 YDEGEE. CDR3 protein: CASVIAGPYNEQFF. As DNA, the CDR3 is TGTGCCAGCGTCATAGCGGGTCCCTACAATGAGCAGTTCTTC.